Listed here is a single T cell receptor (beta chain). Assay: immunoSEQ multiplex PCR; the TCRdb copy retains only in-frame clones and omits some. The sample has about 220,000 clones, about 90% seen once. The V and J ends lost 4 bases and 6 bases respectively, with 13 bases between them. Germline V CDR1 and CDR2: SGHNT, YYREEE (reference sequence). There are 14 residues in the CDR3. The data stem from a study of blood T cell repertoires in COVID-19. The TCR sequence derives from a woman between 45 and 65 years old with acute COVID-19. Sequencing was performed on PBMCs or T cells enriched from blood (not recorded which). V is TRBV5-4 and J is TRBJ2-2; D is uncertain. The CDR3 sequence is CASSTYDPSGELFF. The CDR3 DNA is TGTGCCAGCAGCACCTACGATCCCTCCGGGGAGCTGTTTTTT.